The subject of this entry is one T cell receptor (beta chain). CDR3 length: 18 residues. Germline values: CDR1 SEHNR, CDR2 FQNEAQ (reference sequence). The V end lost 5 bases, the J end lost 1 base, and 20 bases lay between the germline ends. TEMRA cells were FACS-enriched, while CD8+ and CD4+ T cells were negatively isolated. The data are from a study of CD8 T cells in Susac syndrome. RNA totalling about 0.5 to 1 ug underwent reverse transcription with random hexamers. One entry per CDR3 protein, called by TCRdb with MiXCR from the immunoSEQ multiplex PCR reads. The top ten hold 0.14% to 0.15% of the sample, which has 150,000 or so distinct CDR3 sequences, around 95% seen once.

Material: CD8+ T cells from PBMCs. The V gene is TRBV7-9, the J gene TRBJ2-2, with D perhaps being TRBD1 or TRBD2 (5 bases each). The source of this sequence is a human donor with multiple sclerosis. CDR3: CASSPEPAGTGNTGELFF. CDR3 coding DNA: TGTGCCAGCAGCCCGGAACCGGCCGGGACGGGGAACACCGGGGAGCTGTTTTTT.